A single sample is the source of the 12 T cell receptor beta chains below, sequenced in a study of T cell changes during pregnancy in multiple sclerosis. Sequencing was performed with immunoSEQ multiplex PCR; in TCRdb, only in-frame clones are kept and a portion is missing. Altogether tens of thousands of clones are present, roughly 93% being singletons, with the ten largest covering more than 2.5%. The specimen was peripheral blood, collected in the second trimester of pregnancy. Every receptor here comes from a female donor with multiple sclerosis, enrolled in a pregnancy study.

V and J are TRBV5-4 and TRBJ1-6; D is unresolved. V shed 2 bases and J shed 5 bases, with 8 bases lying between them. The CDR3 sequence is 14 residues long. Germline V CDR1 and CDR2: SGHNT, YYREEE (reference sequence). CDR3 nucleotide sequence: TGTGCCAGCAGCTTCTCCGGGGATAATTCACCCCTCCACTTT. It translates to CASSFSGDNSPLHF.

The chain couples TRBV14 to TRBJ2-1; D perhaps matches TRBD2 (5 bases). Trimming took off 3 bases at V and 9 bases at J, with 15 bases between the two ends. The CDR3 is 14 amino acids. Germline CDR1 and CDR2: SGHDN and FVKESK. Written as DNA, the CDR3 is TGTGCCAGCAGCCAGGAGGCGGCTAGTCGTGAGCAGTTCTTC. Protein sequence: CASSQEAASREQFF. Full variable domain (outside the CDR3, taken from reference TRBV14 and TRBJ2-1): EAGVTQFPSHSVIEKGQTVTLRCDPISGHDNLYWYRRVMGKEIKFLLHFVKESKQDESGMPNNRFLAERTGGTYSTLKVQPAELEDSGVYFCASSQEAASREQFFGPGTRLTVL.

About this clone itself: The germline gene is not matched at one end of the junction; a read error may be the cause. This rearrangement joins TRBV27 to TRBJ1-5; D is uncertain. Germline assignment: CDR1 MNHEY and CDR2 SMNVEV (reference sequence). This CDR3 comprises 15 residues. The chain's CDR3 is CASSLTVSPNEPQHF. CDR3 DNA sequence: TGTGCCAGCAGTTTAACGGTATCGCCCAATGAGCCCCAGCATTTT.

The chain employs TRBV11-2 and TRBJ2-3; the D gene is possibly TRBD1 (5 bases). The CDR3 has 12 residues. V was clipped by 8 bases and J by 3 bases, with 9 bases between them. Germline CDR1 and CDR2: SGHAT and FQNNGV. The CDR3 region has the DNA TGTGCCAGCGGGGCTTCTACAGATACGCAGTATTTT. Translated, it gives CASGASTDTQYF.

V gene TRBV27 combines with J gene TRBJ2-1, with 9 bases matching TRBD1. The V segment lost 1 base and the J segment 6 bases; nucleotides outside the gene matches: 4. Germline V gene data show CDR1 as MNHEY and CDR2 as SMNVEV (reference sequence). This CDR3 contains 15 residues. CDR3: CASSLFGQGTNEQFF. CDR3 nucleotide sequence: TGTGCCAGCAGTTTATTCGGACAGGGGACCAATGAGCAGTTCTTC.

This chain's CDR3 is CASSWTSGSDTQYF. DNA of the CDR3: TGCGCCAGCAGCTGGACTAGCGGGAGCGATACGCAGTATTTT. This chain joins TRBV5-1 and TRBJ2-3; the match to TRBD2 covers 13 bases. V was clipped by 3 bases and J by 6 bases; unmatched bases: 1. The germline V gene has CDR1 SGHRS and CDR2 YFSETQ. The CDR3 spans 14 residues.

The chain uses TRBV7-4 and TRBJ2-3, with 9 positions matching TRBD2. Germline V gene data show CDR1 as SGHVT and CDR2 as SQSDAQ. There are 16 residues in the CDR3. Unmatched junction bases numbered 14, after V lost 8 bases and J lost 5 bases. DNA of the CDR3: TGTGCCAGCGAAGAGGCGGCTAGCGGGGTAAGAGATACGCAGTATTTT. As protein: CASEEAASGVRDTQYF.

The V call is TRBV6-5, the J call TRBJ1-2; D is unresolved. Trimming took off 0 bases at V and 2 bases at J, with 4 bases between the two ends. CDR1 and CDR2 from the germline V gene are MNHEY and SVGAGI. The CDR3 extends over 13 amino acids. This CDR3 is CASSYSANYGYTF. The CDR3 DNA is TGTGCCAGCAGTTACTCTGCGAACTATGGCTACACCTTC.

The chain employs TRBV14 and TRBJ1-2; D not resolved. V dropped 0 bases and J dropped 5 bases, with 19 bases sitting between them. Germline V CDR1 and CDR2: SGHDN, FVKESK. The CDR3 is 17 residues long. The CDR3 DNA is TGTGCCAGCAGCCAAGATGCGTACGTGGAGGGAAGGTATGGCTACACCTTC. This gives the protein CASSQDAYVEGRYGYTF. Variable domain in full (rest from reference TRBV14 and TRBJ1-2): EAGVTQFPSHSVIEKGQTVTLRCDPISGHDNLYWYRRVMGKEIKFLLHFVKESKQDESGMPNNRFLAERTGGTYSTLKVQPAELEDSGVYFCASSQDAYVEGRYGYTFGSGTRLTVV.

The genes are TRBV6-5 and TRBJ2-3, with D tentatively TRBD2 (6 bases). V was clipped by 8 bases and J by 6 bases, with 21 bases between them. Germline values: CDR1 MNHEY, CDR2 SVGAGI. This CDR3 spans 15 amino acids. DNA for the CDR3: TGTGCCAGCTGCAACCGGGACTCCGCTGCGGATACGCAGTATTTT. Protein: CASCNRDSAADTQYF.

The chain combines TRBV5-8 with TRBJ2-5; D possibly corresponds to TRBD1 (6 bases). V dropped 2 bases and J dropped 9 bases, with 17 bases sitting between them. The CDR3 totals 14 residues. Germline assignment: CDR1 SGHTS and CDR2 YDEGEE. DNA for the CDR3: TGTGCCAGCAGCTTCGGCCAGGGGAAGAGGCCCCAGTACTTC. As protein: CASSFGQGKRPQYF.

V is TRBV29-1 and J is TRBJ2-2, with 7 bases fitting TRBD1. CDR1 and CDR2 from the germline V gene are SQVTM and ANQGSEA. With 0 bases clipped from V and 6 bases from J, the junction kept 7 bases outside the gene matches. This CDR3 is built from 15 residues. The CDR3: CSVEDGQGDSGELFF. DNA of the CDR3: TGCAGCGTTGAAGATGGGCAGGGGGATTCCGGGGAGCTGTTTTTT.